This TCR beta chain comes out of a study of spatial heterogeneity in lung cancer. Study results and caveats: Counts of expanded intratumoral alpha and beta TCRs tracked tumor mutation counts.

As for time point: sample taken at primary tumor resection. The V end lost 6 bases, the J end lost 5 bases, and 13 bases lay between the germline ends. The CDR3 extends over 13 amino acids. Germline V gene data show CDR1 as MNHNY and CDR2 as SVGAGI (reference sequence). In the case of this clonotype: Its antigen is currently unknown.

TCRdb analysed the 5' RACE reads with MiXCR anew, one entry per CDR3 protein. The table includes 20,000 to 25,000 distinct CDR3 sequences, roughly 6.7% detected once. The sequences come from lung tumor tissue, collected at surgery. The chain employs TRBV6-6 and TRBJ2-5, with a possible D match to TRBD1 (6 bases). The receptor's source is a male donor with early-stage non-small cell lung cancer. The CDR3 here is CASRSGTKETQYF. CDR3 sequence (DNA): TGTGCCAGCAGGTCCGGGACAAAGGAGACCCAGTACTTC.